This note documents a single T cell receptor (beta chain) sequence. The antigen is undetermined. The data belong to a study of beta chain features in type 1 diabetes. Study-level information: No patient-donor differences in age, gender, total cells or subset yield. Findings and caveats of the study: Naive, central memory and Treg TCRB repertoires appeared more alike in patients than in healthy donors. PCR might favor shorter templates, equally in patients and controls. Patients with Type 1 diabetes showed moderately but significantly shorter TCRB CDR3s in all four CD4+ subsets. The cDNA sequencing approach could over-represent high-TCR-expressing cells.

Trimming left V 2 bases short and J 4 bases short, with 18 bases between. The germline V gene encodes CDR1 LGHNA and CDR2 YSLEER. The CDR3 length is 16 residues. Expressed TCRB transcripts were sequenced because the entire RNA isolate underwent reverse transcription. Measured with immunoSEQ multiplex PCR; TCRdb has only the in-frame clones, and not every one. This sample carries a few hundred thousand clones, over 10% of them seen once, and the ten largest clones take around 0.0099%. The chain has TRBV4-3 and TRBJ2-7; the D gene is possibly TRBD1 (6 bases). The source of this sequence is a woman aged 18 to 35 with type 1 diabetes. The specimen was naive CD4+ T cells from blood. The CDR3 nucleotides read TGCGCCAGCAGCCAACCTACAGGGACGGAGGAATACGAGCAGTACTTC. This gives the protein CASSQPTGTEEYEQYF.